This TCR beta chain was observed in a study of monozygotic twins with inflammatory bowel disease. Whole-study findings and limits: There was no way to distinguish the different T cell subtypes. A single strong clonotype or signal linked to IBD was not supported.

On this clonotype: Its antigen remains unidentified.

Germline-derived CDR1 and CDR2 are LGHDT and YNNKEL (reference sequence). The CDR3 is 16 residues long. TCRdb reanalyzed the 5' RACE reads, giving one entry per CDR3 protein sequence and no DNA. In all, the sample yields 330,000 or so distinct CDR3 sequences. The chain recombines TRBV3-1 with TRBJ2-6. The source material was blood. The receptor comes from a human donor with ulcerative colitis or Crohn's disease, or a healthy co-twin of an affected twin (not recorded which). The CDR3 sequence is CASSRVREPGANVLTF. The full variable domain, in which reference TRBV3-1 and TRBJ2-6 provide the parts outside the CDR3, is DTAVSQTPKYLVTQMGNDKSIKCEQNLGHDTMYWYKQDSKKFLKIMFSYNNKELIINETVPNRFSPKSPDKAHLNLHINSLELGDSAVYFCASSRVREPGANVLTFGAGSRLTVL.